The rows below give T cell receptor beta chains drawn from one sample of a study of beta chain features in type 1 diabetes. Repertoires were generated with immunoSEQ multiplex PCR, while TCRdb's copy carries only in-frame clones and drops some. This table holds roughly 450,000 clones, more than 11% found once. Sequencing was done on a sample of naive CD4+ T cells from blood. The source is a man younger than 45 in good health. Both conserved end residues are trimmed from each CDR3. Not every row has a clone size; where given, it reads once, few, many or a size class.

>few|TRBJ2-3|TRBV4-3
ASSQDVGDTQY
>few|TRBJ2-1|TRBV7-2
ASSLLQGPYNEQF
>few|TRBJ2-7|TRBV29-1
SFSGPTYEQY
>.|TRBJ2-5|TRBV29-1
SGGQHGETQY
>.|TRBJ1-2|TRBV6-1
ASSDLLGAPPMWDT
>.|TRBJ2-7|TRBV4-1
ASSQGHPSYEQY
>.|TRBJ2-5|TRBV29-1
SVEGLNQETQY
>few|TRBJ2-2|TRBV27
ASSLTGVDTGELF
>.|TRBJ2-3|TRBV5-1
ASSLVAGGTDTQY
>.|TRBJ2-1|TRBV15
ATSREVAVRGDEQF
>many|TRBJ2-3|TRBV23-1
ARAGGRQY
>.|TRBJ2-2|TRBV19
ASSTPRRPGELF
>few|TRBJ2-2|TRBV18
ASSPLEGQKTGELF
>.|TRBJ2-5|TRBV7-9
ASSLSGWYQETQY
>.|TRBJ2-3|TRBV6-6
ASSSAQGIRTDTQY
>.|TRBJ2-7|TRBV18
ASSPPGRQAYEQY
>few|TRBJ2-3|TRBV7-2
ASSLEPGFTDTQY
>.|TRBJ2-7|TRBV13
ASSRQAGSYEQY
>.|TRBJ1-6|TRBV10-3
AISEWTAPSPLH
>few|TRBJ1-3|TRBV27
ASSPSRGRAGNTIY
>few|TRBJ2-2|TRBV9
ASSVEGTNTGELF
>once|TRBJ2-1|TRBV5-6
ASSLTTSYGSGQF
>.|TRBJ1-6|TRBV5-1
ASSLAGNSPLH
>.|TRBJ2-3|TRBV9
ASSVGLAGTDTQY
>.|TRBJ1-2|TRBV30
AWNQGSYGYT
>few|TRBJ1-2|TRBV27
ASSERQGSGYT